Each of the 27 T cell receptor beta chains below was sequenced from the same sample in a study of blood T cell repertoires in COVID-19. Measured with immunoSEQ multiplex PCR; TCRdb has only the in-frame clones, and not every one. The sample has more than 110,000 clones, around 79% seen once. Source material: PBMCs or T cells enriched from blood (not recorded which). Receptors were obtained from a woman aged 45-60 years who had recovered from COVID-19.

The V gene is TRBV29-1, the J gene TRBJ2-7, with D tentatively TRBD2 (6 bases). CDR1 is SQVTM, CDR2 ANQGSEA, per germline. The CDR3 covers 14 residues. Deletions cut 5 bases from V and 5 bases from J, with 19 bases between. Here the CDR3 reads CSVPREDISNEQYF. The CDR3 DNA sequence: TGCAGCGTTCCCAGGGAGGACATATCAAACGAGCAGTACTTC.

V usage is TRBV18 and J usage is TRBJ2-2; 13 nucleotides agree with TRBD2. CDR3 size: 20 residues. V shed 2 bases and J 1 base; nucleotides not matched to a gene: 10. The germline V gene encodes CDR1 KGHSH and CDR2 LQKENI. The CDR3 DNA reads as TGTGCCAGCTCACCAAGAGGACTAGCGGGAGCCTCGGAGAACACCGGGGAGCTGTTTTTT. This sequence encodes CASSPRGLAGASENTGELFF. The full variable domain, rest sourced from reference TRBV18 and TRBJ2-2, is NAGVMQNPRHLVRRRGQEARLRCSPMKGHSHVYWYRQLPEEGLKFMVYLQKENIIDESGMPKERFSAEFPKEGPSILRIQQVVRGDSAAYFCASSPRGLAGASENTGELFFGEGSRLTVL.

This clone was seen only once. V is TRBV5-1 and J is TRBJ2-3, with a tentative D call TRBD2 (5 bases). This CDR3 region has 14 residues. CDR1 is SGHRS, CDR2 YFSETQ, per germline. Trimming removed 0 bases at V and 5 bases at J, with 10 bases between. The CDR3 DNA follows: TGCGCCAGCAGCTTGGCCCTCGGGATAGATACGCAGTATTTT. It encodes CASSLALGIDTQYF.

This chain links TRBV24-1 with TRBJ2-1; TRBD1 matches at 8 bases. This CDR3 has 13 amino acids. The germline V gene has CDR1 KGHDR and CDR2 SFDVKD. The V segment lost 12 bases and the J segment 5 bases; nucleotides outside the gene matches: 8. The CDR3 sequence: CASWTGPNNEQFF. CDR3 nucleotides: TGTGCCTCCTGGACAGGGCCTAACAATGAGCAGTTCTTC.

The chain has TRBV23-1 and TRBJ2-3; D gene unclear. TRBV23-1 qualifies as an ORF whose function is uncertain. The V gene lost 5 bases and the J gene lost 1 base, with 13 bases spanning the gap. This CDR3 comprises 15 residues. The CDR3 loop is CASSFAYRGTDTQYF. CDR3 bases: TGCGCCAGCAGTTTTGCTTATCGGGGCACAGATACGCAGTATTTT.

The chain uses TRBV3-1 (or the pseudogene TRBV3-2) and TRBJ2-1, with 9 nucleotides matching TRBD2. CDR1 and CDR2 (germline): LGHDT, YNNKEL (reference sequence). The CDR3 is 15 amino acids. V was clipped by 0 bases and J by 9 bases; unmatched bases: 6. The CDR3 protein is CASSQDTLAGREQFF. DNA of the CDR3: TGTGCCAGCAGCCAAGATACGCTAGCGGGGCGTGAGCAGTTCTTC.

This clone is a singleton in its sample. This chain links TRBV7-2 with TRBJ2-1, with TRBD2 identical over 7 bases. V was clipped by 10 bases and J by 4 bases; unmatched bases: 10. Germline CDR1 reads SGHTA; CDR2 reads FQGNSA. CDR3 size: 14 residues. CDR3 loop: CATQPGLQYNEQFF. DNA for the CDR3: TGTGCCACTCAACCGGGACTACAATACAATGAGCAGTTCTTC.

The rearrangement links TRBV11-3 to TRBJ1-6; possible D gene TRBD1, 6 bases. With 3 bases removed from V and 0 bases from J, the gap between germline ends came to 9 bases. The V gene's germline CDR1 is SGHNT and CDR2 YENEEA. This CDR3 region has 16 residues. CDR3 amino acids: CASSLTGYSYNSPLHF. In DNA form, the CDR3 reads TGTGCCAGCAGCTTGACAGGTTACTCCTATAATTCACCCCTCCACTTT.

Points on this clone: Different DNA sequences within this sample yield the same CDR3. V and J are TRBV5-1 and TRBJ2-7; no firm D call. The germline V gene has CDR1 SGHRS and CDR2 YFSETQ. The CDR3 spans 13 residues. The germline V and J ends were trimmed by 0 bases and 0 bases, with 4 bases remaining between them. The CDR3: CASSLDGSYEQYF. CDR3 DNA sequence: TGCGCCAGCAGCTTGGACGGCTCCTACGAGCAGTACTTC.

The CDR3 loop reads CASSLGLGRSRGEQYF. DNA for the CDR3: TGTGCCAGCTCACTAGGACTTGGCAGGAGCCGGGGCGAGCAGTACTTC. V gene TRBV18 combines with J gene TRBJ2-7; maybe TRBD2 (5 bases). Germline V CDR1 and CDR2: KGHSH, LQKENI. Trimming stripped 4 bases from V and 6 bases from J, with 22 bases between. The CDR3 loop spans 16 amino acids.

V is TRBV18 and J is TRBJ2-1, with TRBD2 matching over 12 bases. With 0 bases clipped from V and 1 base from J, the junction kept 4 bases outside the gene matches. The CDR3 is 18 amino acids. Germline V gene lookup returns CDR1 KGHSH and CDR2 LQKENI. The CDR3 region has the DNA TGTGCCAGCTCACCACCCCTAGCGGGGGGGCGGTCCTACAATGAGCAGTTCTTC. It translates to CASSPPLAGGRSYNEQFF.

The chain combines TRBV12-5 with TRBJ2-3; 8 nucleotides agree with TRBD2. Germline V lookup: CDR1 LGHNT, CDR2 FRNRAP. Trimming took 5 bases from V and 0 from J; bases not matched to a gene: 1. The CDR3 sequence is 14 residues long. CDR3 coding DNA: TGTGCTAGTGGTACTAGCGGTAGCACAGATACGCAGTATTTT. Encoded protein: CASGTSGSTDTQYF.

J is TRBJ1-1 and V is TRBV29-1; D is perhaps TRBD1 (5 bases). V lost 4 bases and J lost 7, with 13 bases in between. There are 12 residues in the CDR3. Germline V CDR1 and CDR2: SQVTM, ANQGSEA. The CDR3 sequence is CSVGRLGGEAFF. The CDR3 nucleotides read TGCAGCGTTGGCCGGTTGGGGGGTGAAGCTTTCTTT. Full variable domain (missing parts from reference TRBV29-1 and TRBJ1-1): SAVISQKPSRDICQRGTSLTIQCQVDSQVTMMFWYRQQPGQSLTLIATANQGSEATYESGFVIDKFPISRPNLTFSTLTVSNMSPEDSSIYLCSVGRLGGEAFFGQGTRLTVV.

The J gene is TRBJ2-2, the V gene TRBV7-3; the D is unclear. V lost 2 bases and J 6 bases, leaving 7 bases between the germline ends. The CDR3 totals 13 residues. The germline gives CDR1 SGHTA, CDR2 FQGTGA. The CDR3 coding sequence is TGTGCCAGCAGCTTACTGGCCCCCGGGGAGCTGTTTTTT. As protein: CASSLLAPGELFF.

The CDR3 bases are TGTGCCAGCAGTGAACTAGCGGGAGGGCCAGAGACCCAGTACTTC. Translating it yields CASSELAGGPETQYF. The gene calls are TRBV6-1 and TRBJ2-5; 12 bases line up with TRBD2. Germline assignment: CDR1 MNHNS and CDR2 SASEGT. This CDR3 comprises 15 residues. J lost 4 bases, V lost 2 bases, and 2 bases had no gene match.

This CDR3 is CASRGVGQFNQPQHF. The CDR3, as DNA: TGTGCCAGCAGAGGGGTGGGACAGTTCAATCAGCCCCAGCATTTT. This chain joins TRBV28 and TRBJ1-5, with 7 nucleotides matching TRBD1. The CDR3 is made up of 15 amino acids. Germline V lookup: CDR1 MDHEN, CDR2 SYDVKM. Trimming cost V 6 bases and J 3 bases; bases outside gene matches: 8.

The chain joins TRBV11-2 to TRBJ1-6, with a possible D match to TRBD1 (5 bases). Trimming took 0 bases from V and 8 from J, leaving 11 bases between them. The CDR3 spans 15 residues. Germline lookup yields CDR1 SGHAT and CDR2 FQNNGV. The CDR3 here is CASSLDRGAYSPLHF. CDR3 nucleotides: TGTGCCAGCAGCTTAGATAGGGGTGCGTATTCACCCCTCCACTTT. Variable domain in full (rest from reference TRBV11-2 and TRBJ1-6): EAGVAQSPRYKIIEKRQSVAFWCNPISGHATLYWYQQILGQGPKLLIQFQNNGVVDDSQLPKDRFSAERLKGVDSTLKIQPAKLEDSAVYLCASSLDRGAYSPLHFGNGTRLTVT.

J is TRBJ1-5 and V is TRBV7-9, with D perhaps TRBD1 (5 bases). Trimming took 1 base from V and 0 from J, leaving 7 bases between them. The germline V gene has CDR1 SEHNR and CDR2 FQNEAQ (reference sequence). The CDR3 is made up of 15 amino acids. The CDR3 here is CASSLGQGSNQPQHF. In DNA form, the CDR3 reads TGTGCCAGCAGCTTAGGCCAGGGTAGCAATCAGCCCCAGCATTTT.

V usage is TRBV4-2 and J usage is TRBJ1-1, with D tentatively TRBD1 (6 bases). Germline CDR1 LGHNA, CDR2 YNFKEQ. V lost 6 bases and J 0 bases, leaving 8 bases between the germline ends. The length of the CDR3 is 13 residues. The CDR3 loop reads CASSYRVNTEAFF. In DNA, the CDR3 is TGTGCCAGCAGTTACAGGGTGAACACTGAAGCTTTCTTT.

The CDR3 sequence is CASRGLAGEIGEQYF. In nucleotides, the CDR3 is TGTGCCAGCAGGGGACTAGCGGGAGAAATCGGCGAGCAGTACTTC. This chain connects TRBV2 to TRBJ2-7, with TRBD2 matching over 14 bases. The CDR3 length is 15 residues. From germline, CDR1 is SNHLY and CDR2 FYNNEI. J gave up 6 bases and V 6 bases, and 7 bases lay outside the gene matches.

The chain carries TRBV10-2 and TRBJ2-5; D is possibly TRBD2 (7 bases). There are 14 residues in the CDR3. Deletions cut 4 bases from V and 4 bases from J, with 13 bases between. Looked up from germline, CDR1 is WSHSY and CDR2 is SAAADI. The CDR3 nucleotides are TGCGCCAGCAGTGGGTTGGGGGGGCGAGAGACCCAGTACTTC. Its translation: CASSGLGGRETQYF.

This clone has just a few counts. V gene TRBV18 combines with J gene TRBJ2-1; TRBD1 aligns across 12 bases. This CDR3 comprises 16 residues. Germline V gives CDR1 KGHSH, CDR2 LQKENI. Trimming took 1 base from V and 9 from J; bases not matched to a gene: 7. For the CDR3, the DNA is TGTGCCAGCTCACCACAAAGGGGACAGGGGGCGATTGAGCAGTTCTTC. Translating it yields CASSPQRGQGAIEQFF. The whole variable domain, remainder taken from reference TRBV18 and TRBJ2-1, is NAGVMQNPRHLVRRRGQEARLRCSPMKGHSHVYWYRQLPEEGLKFMVYLQKENIIDESGMPKERFSAEFPKEGPSILRIQQVVRGDSAAYFCASSPQRGQGAIEQFFGPGTRLTVL.

Only one count was recorded for this clone. This chain uses TRBV5-4 with TRBJ2-3, with 7 positions matching TRBD2. J was trimmed by 2 bases and V by 6 bases; bases with no gene match: 3. Per the germline V gene, CDR1 is SGHNT and CDR2 is YYREEE (reference sequence). There are 13 residues in the CDR3. CDR3 loop: CASNREATDTQYF. CDR3 nucleotides: TGTGCCAGCAACCGGGAGGCCACAGATACGCAGTATTTT.

This clone was recorded only once. This chain connects TRBV5-1 to TRBJ2-5; TRBD1 might be the D (5 bases). Germline V CDR1 and CDR2: SGHRS, YFSETQ. The CDR3 is made up of 15 amino acids. V lost 6 bases and J lost 4, with 19 bases in between. CDR3 nucleotides: TGCGCCAGCAAACGTTGGTTGGCCCAGGGAGAGACCCAGTACTTC. The encoded protein is CASKRWLAQGETQYF.

There are a few counts of this clone. The junction shows a germline mismatch at one end, possibly a read error. The chain has TRBV5-1 and TRBJ2-4, with TRBD2 matching over 10 bases. Germline CDR1 and CDR2: SGHRS and YFSETQ. The length of the CDR3 is 19 residues. CDR3 in amino acids: CARSGGVSGAGEGKNIQYF. The CDR3 bases are TGCGCCCGCAGCGGGGGGGTGTCTGGAGCGGGAGAGGGCAAAAACATTCAGTACTTC.

The chain has TRBV7-9 and TRBJ2-7, with a weak D call TRBD2 (5 bases). Trimming pared 3 bases from V and 3 bases from J, leaving 18 bases between. The length of the CDR3 is 16 residues. Germline-derived CDR1 and CDR2 are SEHNR and FQNEAQ (reference sequence). The CDR3 sequence: CASSFGSQQTLYEQYF. CDR3 DNA sequence: TGTGCCAGCAGCTTTGGGAGTCAACAGACACTCTACGAGCAGTACTTC.

The chain carries TRBV6-5 and TRBJ1-4, with D perhaps matching TRBD1 (5 bases). Germline values: CDR1 MNHEY, CDR2 SVGAGI. This CDR3 has 16 residues. V was trimmed by 3 bases and J by 6 bases, leaving 17 bases between them. CDR3 loop: CASSYSQGAGYEKLFF. The CDR3, as DNA: TGTGCCAGCAGTTATAGTCAAGGGGCAGGGTATGAAAAACTGTTTTTT.